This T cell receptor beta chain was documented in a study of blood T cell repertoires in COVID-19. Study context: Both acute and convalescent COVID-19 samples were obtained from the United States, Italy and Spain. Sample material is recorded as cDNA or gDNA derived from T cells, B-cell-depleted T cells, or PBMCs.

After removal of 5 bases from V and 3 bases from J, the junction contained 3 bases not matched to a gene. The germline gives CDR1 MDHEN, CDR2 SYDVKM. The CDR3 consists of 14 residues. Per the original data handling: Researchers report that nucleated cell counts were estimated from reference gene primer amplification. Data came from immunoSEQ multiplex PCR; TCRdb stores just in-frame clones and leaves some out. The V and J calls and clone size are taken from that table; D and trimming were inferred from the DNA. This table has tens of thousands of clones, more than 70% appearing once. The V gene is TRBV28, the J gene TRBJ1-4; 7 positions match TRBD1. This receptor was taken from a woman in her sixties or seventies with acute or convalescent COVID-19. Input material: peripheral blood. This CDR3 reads CASSNRGPNEKLFF. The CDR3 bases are TGTGCCAGCAGTAACAGGGGACCTAATGAAAAACTGTTTTTT.